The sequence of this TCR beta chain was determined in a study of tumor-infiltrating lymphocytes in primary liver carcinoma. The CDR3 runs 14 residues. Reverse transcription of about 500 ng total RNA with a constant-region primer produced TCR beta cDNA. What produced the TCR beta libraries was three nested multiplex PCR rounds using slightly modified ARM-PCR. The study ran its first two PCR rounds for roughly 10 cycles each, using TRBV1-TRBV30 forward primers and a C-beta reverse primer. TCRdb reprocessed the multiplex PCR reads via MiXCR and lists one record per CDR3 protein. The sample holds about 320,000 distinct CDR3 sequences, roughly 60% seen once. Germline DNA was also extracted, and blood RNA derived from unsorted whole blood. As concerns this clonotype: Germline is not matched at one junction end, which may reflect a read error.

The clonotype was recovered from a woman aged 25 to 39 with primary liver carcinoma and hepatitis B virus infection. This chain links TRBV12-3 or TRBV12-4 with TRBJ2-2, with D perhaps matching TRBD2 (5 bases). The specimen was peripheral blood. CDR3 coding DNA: TGTGCCAGTAGGTCGGGGTCCAACATCGGGGAGCTGTTTTTT. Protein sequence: CASRSGSNIGELFF.